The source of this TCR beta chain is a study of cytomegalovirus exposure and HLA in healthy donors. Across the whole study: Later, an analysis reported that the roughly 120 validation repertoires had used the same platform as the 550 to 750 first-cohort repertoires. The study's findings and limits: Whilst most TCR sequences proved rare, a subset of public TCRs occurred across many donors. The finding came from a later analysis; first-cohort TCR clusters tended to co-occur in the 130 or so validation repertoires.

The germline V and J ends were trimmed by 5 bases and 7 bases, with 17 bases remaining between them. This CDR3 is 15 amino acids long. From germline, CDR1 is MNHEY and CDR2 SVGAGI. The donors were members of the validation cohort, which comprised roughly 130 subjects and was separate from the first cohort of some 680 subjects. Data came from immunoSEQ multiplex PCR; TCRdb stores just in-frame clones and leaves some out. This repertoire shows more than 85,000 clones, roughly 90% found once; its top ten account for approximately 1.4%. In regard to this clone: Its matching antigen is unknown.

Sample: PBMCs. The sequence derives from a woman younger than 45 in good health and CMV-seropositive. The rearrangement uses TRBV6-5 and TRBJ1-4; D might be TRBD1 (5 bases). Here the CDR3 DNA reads TGTGCCAGCAGTAATGAGCAGGGAGGGTTTGAAAAACTGTTTTTT. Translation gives CASSNEQGGFEKLFF.